One and the same sample provided the 2 T cell receptor beta chains below, sequenced in a study of blood T cell repertoires in COVID-19. The assay was immunoSEQ multiplex PCR, and TCRdb's table has in-frame clones only and misses some. The repertoire holds 90,000 or so clones, with less than 90% as singletons. What was sequenced was peripheral blood. The receptor set was obtained from a man older than 75 with active or convalescent COVID-19.

V usage is TRBV5-8 and J usage is TRBJ2-5; 11 nucleotides align to TRBD1. CDR1 and CDR2 (germline): SGHTS, YDEGEE. Germline trimming cut 3 bases from V and 4 bases from J; bases unmatched to any gene: 8. The CDR3 has 16 residues. CDR3 sequence reads: CASSSRTGGYRETQYF. DNA of the CDR3: TGTGCCAGCAGCTCCAGGACAGGGGGCTATAGAGAGACCCAGTACTTC. Drawing the rest from reference TRBV5-8 and TRBJ2-5, the complete variable domain is EAGVTQSPTHLIKTRGQQATLRCSPISGHTSVYWYQQALGLGLQFLLWYDEGEERNRGNFPPRFSGRQFPNYSSELNVNALELEDSALYLCASSSRTGGYRETQYFGPGTRLLVL.

This chain connects TRBV7-3 to TRBJ2-1; 7 bases are shared with TRBD2. Germline lookup yields CDR1 SGHTA and CDR2 FQGTGA. The CDR3 is 16 amino acids. J was trimmed by 3 bases and V by 2 bases; bases with no gene match: 7. This chain's CDR3 is CASSLGPAGRYNEQFF. CDR3 coding DNA: TGTGCCAGCAGCTTAGGTCCAGCGGGACGCTACAATGAGCAGTTCTTC.